Listed below are T cell receptor beta chains from one sample, sequenced in a study of early T cells in non-severe SARS-CoV-2 infection. MiXCR was run by TCRdb on the 5' RACE reads, yielding one entry per CDR3 protein. Of 86,000 or so distinct CDR3 sequences in the sample, about 6.5% are singletons; the top ten hold 7.8%. Specimen: whole blood. The receptors here all came from an adult who was a healthcare worker with PCR-confirmed SARS-CoV-2 infection or an uninfected control (not recorded which). CDR3s include the opening cysteine and the closing phenylalanine or tryptophan.

CDR3 protein,V gene,J gene
CASSQGSERRSPLHF,TRBV3-1,TRBJ1-6
CASTLTATGGYTF,TRBV5-6,TRBJ1-2
CASSQALLDTQYF,TRBV11-2,TRBJ2-3
CASSLSVNRGDEQYF,TRBV7-2,TRBJ2-7
CASSPAYKATNEKLFF,TRBV3-1,TRBJ1-4
CSARVRGDQIYEQYF,TRBV20-1,TRBJ2-7
CSGAGGALGTDTQYF,TRBV29-1,TRBJ2-3
CASADGNNQPQHF,TRBV7-2,TRBJ1-5
CASSSAGTGKTDTQYF,TRBV28,TRBJ2-3
CASSNRGDLNTGELFF,TRBV18,TRBJ2-2
CASSSFGDGMDGYTF,TRBV5-1,TRBJ1-2
CASPYRGQDYTGELFF,TRBV7-2,TRBJ2-2
CASSPNTGELFF,TRBV16,TRBJ2-2
CASSLTGGFATQYF,TRBV6-5,TRBJ2-5
CATREALFQETQYF,TRBV15,TRBJ2-5
CASSGPTGKAFF,TRBV6-5,TRBJ1-1
CASSYSGTGALEQYF,TRBV5-5,TRBJ2-7
CASSRVPGQGSNEQFF,TRBV18,TRBJ2-1
CASSLAGGAGIGYTF,TRBV5-5,TRBJ1-2
CASSSGPYNEQFF,TRBV5-5,TRBJ2-1
CSASIGAVYEQYF,TRBV20-1,TRBJ2-7
CSARDGASYNEQFF,TRBV20-1,TRBJ2-1
CATSRTGGTPGYGYTF,TRBV3-1,TRBJ1-2
CASSYSWGAGEKLFF,TRBV6-5,TRBJ1-4
CASSVRGGGYTF,TRBV19,TRBJ1-2
CSARGEALGNQPQHF,TRBV20-1,TRBJ1-5
CASSEKGGSTEAFF,TRBV6-1,TRBJ1-1
CASSTVTDTQYF,TRBV18,TRBJ2-3
CASTGTGFGYTF,TRBV6-5,TRBJ1-2
CASSLGPGTSSGELFF,TRBV7-9,TRBJ2-2
CASSQGVLAGVGTGELFF,TRBV14,TRBJ2-2
CASSHRDRQMQETQYF,TRBV7-8,TRBJ2-5